This T cell receptor (beta chain) was sequenced for a study of human T cells and chemical hapten exposure. The V end lost 8 bases, the J end lost 0 bases, and 10 bases lay between the germline ends. The CDR3 is 13 residues long. The V gene's germline CDR1 is MDHEN and CDR2 SYDVKM. Regarding time point: patch test 3, about 24 weeks after DPC sensitization. As to treatment: therapeutic diphenylcyclopropenone sensitization with weekly scalp DPC. Study conclusions and caveats: Unchanged with DPC sensitization were TCRs above 1 in 1000 frequency.

This clonotype has more than one count but fewer than ten. Its antigen is not known. TCRdb recomputed calls from the RACE reads with MiXCR, one row per CDR3 protein. Altogether 70,000 or so distinct CDR3 sequences are present, 8.5% to 14% being singletons, with the ten largest covering roughly 1.3%. The sample here was whole blood, taken in connection with sensitization to the hapten diphenylcyclopropenone (DPC). The clonotype originates from a woman between 50 and 59 years old with alopecia areata. Some clones in this sample may be carry-over from other donors' samples. V gene TRBV28 combines with J gene TRBJ1-2; D unresolved. This chain's CDR3 is CASRRGSNYGYTF. CDR3 nucleotide sequence: TGTGCCAGCCGTCGGGGTTCTAACTATGGCTACACCTTC.